The entry that follows covers one T cell receptor beta chain sequence. This clonotype was detected many times. Its target antigen remains unknown. Base quality data are lacking; no much larger clone is found one base away. Stable Graves' hyperthyroidism was defined as the absence of progression to ophthalmopathy over 18 months of follow-up. Hyperthyroidism patients were aged 18 to 65 years and newly diagnosed, with disease duration of less than 2 months. Exclusion was applied to patients with uncontrolled infections, other autoimmune diseases, pregnancy or lactation. Diagnoses relied on clinical symptoms, serum thyroxine and TRAb, thyroid ultrasound and orbital computed tomography. PBMCs were isolated from 8 to 10 ml of fresh peripheral blood by Ficoll-Paque density gradient centrifugation. Total RNA was extracted with Trizol reagent, and quality was checked on an Agilent 2100 Bioanalyzer. The data originate from a study of T cells in Graves' hyperthyroidism and ophthalmopathy (dated by TCRdb to about 2019). In terms of the full investigation: Peripheral blood samples were taken at the time of initial diagnosis, prior to any treatment. A discovery cohort of about 100 patients, about 44 with Graves' ophthalmopathy and over 55 with stable Graves' hyperthyroidism, was used to find distinguishing TCR V-J signatures. Prospective prediction of ophthalmopathy was tested in an independent validation cohort consisting of 18 hyperthyroidism patients and approximately 16 patients who later progressed to ophthalmopathy. The roughly 100 discovery patients were randomly divided into training and test sets at a 7:3 ratio. Thyroid tissue and blood T-cell repertoires from six Graves' hyperthyroidism patients were also compared in the study. Once sampling was done, hyperthyroidism patients were given methimazole at a starting dose of 30 mg daily, whereas ophthalmopathy patients were given high-dose intravenous methylprednisolone. The paper describes TCR Vbeta CDR3 sequencing of some 130 peripheral blood samples, made up of 43 ophthalmopathy patients, some 76 hyperthyroidism patients and some 17 progressor patients. Beyond this particular receptor, the publication reports: In cross-validation, a model built on a 13 V-J signature told ophthalmopathy apart from stable hyperthyroidism with over 85% sensitivity and around 81% specificity, and in testing the same model reached 80%/75%. Most expanded thyroid clonotypes (frequency above 0.001) were also found in blood, which suggests that blood repertoires may mirror thyroid immune responses. Sample size was not statistically predetermined, and investigators were not blinded to group allocation. In validation, the model predicted progression to ophthalmopathy with approximately 71% sensitivity and about 72% specificity, a median of about six months before onset.

TCR beta CDR3 regions were amplified from RNA transcripts. For the first round of RT-PCR on the TCR CDR3, the HTBI primer set was used together with the Qiagen OneStep RT-PCR kit. The libraries were constructed in a second round of multiplex PCR and then size-selected and purified. Sequencing of the libraries was done on an Illumina HiSeq2000 using paired-end 100 bp reads. The authors processed their data as follows. SOAPnuke was used to process the raw data, with reads discarded if the reads contained adapters or uncalled bases, had a mean Phred below 15, or lacked an exact constant-primer or identifier match. COPE v1.2.5 was used to merge high-quality paired reads, and clonotypes were defined as unique nucleotide sequences. Clonotypes were aligned to IMGT TRBV, TRBD and TRBJ reference segments using MiTCR v1.1. The analysis included only V-J combinations with a frequency above 0.0001, which together covered 99% to 99.2% of the repertoires. The TCS score was defined as the ratio of F50 (clonal expansion) to E x V (chaos), calculated using BLOSUM62-based TCRdist between CDR3 peptides within each V-J. Welch's t-statistics and random forest reduced 514 V-J features to roughly 13, which were used in a naive Bayes classifier (R e1071). TCRdb's own reprocessing of the public reads used fastp at Q25 and MiXCR and kept productive beta chains. Each entry is one CDR3 protein sequence, shown with its most common DNA and genes. It is TCRdb's table, rather than the study itself, that gives the V and J calls and clone size. The sample has about 360,000 distinct CDR3 sequences on record, about 12% of them singletons. The top ten clones comprise 9% to 9.5% of the sample.

Relative to germline, V is 6 bases shorter and J is 6 bases shorter, with 12 bases between their ends. The CDR3 goes from the cysteine to the phenylalanine over 13 residues. The kept DNA is CDR3 alone, 39 bases in frame from the first base. Sequenced: blood. The rearranged segments are TRBV12-3 or TRBV12-4 and TRBJ1-5; 5 matching bases give a weak D call of TRBD1. The sequence was collected from a woman aged 18-35 years with Graves' hyperthyroidism. The sequenced DNA: TGTGCCAGCAGCCTGGAGGGGATTCAGCCCCAGCATTTT. Its product reads: CASSLEGIQPQHF.